The 27 T cell receptor beta chains reported below all come from one sample, sequenced in a study of HIV-infected patients and healthy controls. Each CDR3 protein is one row after TCRdb ran MiXCR on the 5' RACE reads. The sample has roughly 20,000 distinct CDR3 sequences; around 20% are singletons. The sample comprised CD8+ T cells from blood. The receptors were gathered from a human donor in good health.

This clonotype was found once. The chain recombines TRBV20-1 with TRBJ1-2, with D unclear. This CDR3 is built from 14 residues. Germline CDR1 reads DFQATT; CDR2 reads SNEGSKA (reference sequence). Trimming removed 0 bases from V and 8 bases from J, with 16 bases in between. The CDR3 loop is CSAREAWESGGYTF. Written as DNA, the CDR3 is TGCAGTGCTAGAGAAGCTTGGGAATCGGGCGGCTACACCTTC.

The chain joins TRBV7-9 to TRBJ1-1; no clear D. This CDR3 has 12 residues. V gave up 8 bases and J gave up 8 bases, with 15 bases separating them. CDR1 and CDR2 (germline): SEHNR, FQNEAQ (reference sequence). As DNA, the CDR3 is TGTGCCAGCCAGCAAGGCAGCATAGAAGCTTTCTTT. This codes for CASQQGSIEAFF.

The V gene is TRBV7-6, the J gene TRBJ2-7; 10 nucleotides line up with TRBD1. The CDR3 is made up of 15 amino acids. CDR1 is SGHVS and CDR2 is FNYEAQ in the germline V gene. Trimming at V came to 5 bases and at J to 1 base, leaving 5 bases not matched to a gene. The CDR3 loop reads CASSQGQGVSYEQYF. CDR3 coding DNA: TGTGCCAGCAGCCAAGGACAGGGGGTGTCCTACGAGCAGTACTTC.

The chain links TRBV29-1 to TRBJ2-7; the D gene is possibly TRBD1 (8 bases). The CDR3 has 12 residues. V was trimmed by 7 bases and J by 6 bases, leaving 16 bases between them. Germline V gene lookup returns CDR1 SQVTM and CDR2 ANQGSEA. This chain's CDR3 is CSGLTGGGEQYF. CDR3 in DNA: TGCAGCGGGCTCACAGGGGGGGGCGAGCAGTACTTC.

CDR3 in amino acids: CSVEDPAGVPYEQYF. CDR3 nucleotide sequence: TGCAGCGTTGAAGACCCAGCGGGAGTACCCTACGAGCAGTACTTC. The V call is TRBV29-1, the J call TRBJ2-7; 8 positions match TRBD2. The V segment lost 0 bases and the J segment 2 bases; nucleotides outside the gene matches: 6. In germline, CDR1 is SQVTM, CDR2 ANQGSEA. The CDR3 extends over 15 amino acids.

The rearrangement joins TRBV21-1 to TRBJ1-5; the table's D gene call, TRBD1, was not cross checked with the DNA. TRBV21-1 has pseudogene status. The CDR3 extends over 18 amino acids. CDR3 region: CASSKEGAGTERNQPQHF. The CDR3 nucleotides read TGTGCCAGCAGCAAAGAAGGAGCGGGGACAGAGCGTAATCAGCCCCAGCATTTT.

The chain is built from TRBV7-9 and TRBJ1-5; D unresolved. This CDR3 region has 14 residues. CDR1 and CDR2 (germline): SEHNR, FQNEAQ (reference sequence). The V end lost 3 bases, the J end lost 0 bases, and 6 bases lay between the germline ends. The CDR3 sequence: CASSFDYSNQPQHF. For the CDR3, the DNA is TGTGCCAGCAGCTTCGACTATAGCAATCAGCCCCAGCATTTT.

This clonotype turned up a few times. V and J are TRBV6-2 or TRBV6-3 and TRBJ2-7; TRBD2 agrees at 13 bases. Trimming took 8 bases from V and 0 from J; bases not matched to a gene: 10. The V gene's germline CDR1 is MNHEY and CDR2 SVGEGT. The CDR3 extends over 17 amino acids. The CDR3 spells CASLRGTSGTYSYEQYF. Here the CDR3 DNA reads TGTGCCAGCCTACGCGGGACTAGCGGGACGTACTCCTACGAGCAGTACTTC.

The V gene is TRBV12-3 or TRBV12-4, the J gene TRBJ1-2; 7 bases are shared with TRBD1. CDR3 length: 15 residues. J was trimmed by 2 bases and V by 5 bases; bases with no gene match: 8. This CDR3 reads CASSPRQGTNYGYTF. The CDR3 DNA follows: TGTGCCAGCAGTCCTCGACAGGGAACCAACTATGGCTACACCTTC.

At least ten counts were recorded for this clonotype. The rearrangement links TRBV11-3 to TRBJ2-1; D call uncertain. CDR3 length: 14 residues. Per germline, CDR1 SGHNT and CDR2 YENEEA. Trimming shortened V by 3 bases and J by 3 bases, and 9 bases separated the two germline ends. CDR3 coding DNA: TGTGCCAGCAGCTTCTCGGAGATCTACAATGAGCAGTTCTTC. Protein: CASSFSEIYNEQFF.

The chain employs TRBV6-5 and TRBJ1-6; D is unresolved. Germline loops: CDR1 MNHEY, CDR2 SVGAGI. V shed 4 bases and J shed 6 bases, with 16 bases lying between them. The CDR3 covers 16 residues. In DNA, the CDR3 is TGTGCCAGCAGTTGGGATCTAGAAGGTCTTAATTCACCCCTCCACTTT. Its protein product is CASSWDLEGLNSPLHF.

This clonotype was counted many times. The rearrangement uses TRBV27 and TRBJ2-1; 8 positions agree with TRBD2. The J segment lost 0 bases and the V segment lost 5 bases, leaving 3 bases of the junction unmatched. CDR1 is MNHEY, CDR2 SMNVEV, per germline (reference sequence). The CDR3 is 15 amino acids. The DNA for the CDR3 is TGTGCCAGCAGTCCCGGGACTAGCTCCTACAATGAGCAGTTCTTC. This gives the protein CASSPGTSSYNEQFF.

The table lists this clonotype with a few counts. V gene TRBV6-2 or TRBV6-3 combines with J gene TRBJ2-7; TRBD2 is a possible D gene (6 bases). Germline V gives CDR1 MNHEY, CDR2 SVGEGT. This CDR3 is built from 15 residues. V lost 2 bases, J lost 0 bases, and 11 bases lay in between. The CDR3: CASSYGGPLSYEQYF. CDR3 in DNA: TGTGCCAGCAGTTACGGAGGGCCCCTCTCCTACGAGCAGTACTTC.

The chain combines TRBV6-5 with TRBJ2-7; D possibly corresponds to TRBD1 (6 bases). Germline loops: CDR1 MNHEY, CDR2 SVGAGI. V lost 3 bases, J lost 7 bases, and 13 bases lay in between. This CDR3 spans 13 amino acids. For the CDR3, the DNA is TGTGCCAGCAGTTATGGGCAGGGGCGAGAGCAGTACTTC. Translation: CASSYGQGREQYF.

In its sample, this clonotype was seen a few times. The chain joins TRBV6-6 to TRBJ2-3; 11 bases align to TRBD2. CDR1 and CDR2 (germline): MNHNY, SVGAGI (reference sequence). J gave up 0 bases and V 5 bases, and 7 bases lay outside the gene matches. The CDR3 extends over 17 amino acids. This CDR3 reads CASSHRLAGISTDTQYF. Here the CDR3 DNA reads TGTGCCAGCAGTCACCGACTAGCGGGGATCAGCACAGATACGCAGTATTTT.

The V call is TRBV7-9, the J call TRBJ2-3; TRBD2 matches at 15 bases. CDR1 is SEHNR and CDR2 is FQNEAQ in the germline V gene (reference sequence). V was pared by 7 bases and J by 1 base, with 6 bases of the junction left unmatched. The CDR3 is 17 amino acids. This CDR3 is CASTSWTSGGGTDTQYF. The CDR3 bases are TGTGCCAGCACGTCCTGGACTAGCGGGGGGGGCACAGATACGCAGTATTTT.

This clonotype turned up a few times. The chain is built from TRBV14 and TRBJ1-2, with 8 bases aligning to TRBD1. The CDR3 totals 14 residues. V lost 5 bases, J lost 2 bases, and 4 bases stayed unmatched. The germline CDR1 and CDR2 sequences are SGHDN and FVKESK. CDR3 residues: CASSSGTGNYGYTF. In nucleotides, the CDR3 is TGTGCCAGCAGCTCCGGGACAGGAAACTATGGCTACACCTTC.

This clonotype was seen only a few times. The chain couples TRBV5-4 to TRBJ2-7; 8 positions agree with TRBD1. The germline V gene encodes CDR1 SGHNT and CDR2 YYREEE (reference sequence). V gave up 4 bases and J gave up 3 bases; unmatched junction bases: 6. This CDR3 spans 14 amino acids. As DNA, the CDR3 is TGTGCCAGCAGCCCCGAGGGACAGGTCTACGAGCAGTACTTC. Translated: CASSPEGQVYEQYF.

There are a few counts of this clonotype. The V call is TRBV6-6, the J call TRBJ2-1; D gene unclear. CDR1 and CDR2 (germline): MNHNY, SVGAGI (reference sequence). The CDR3 has 10 residues. V lost 3 bases and J lost 10, with 4 bases in between. The CDR3 sequence is CASSYGEQFF. In DNA, the CDR3 is TGTGCCAGCAGTTATGGGGAGCAGTTCTTC.

This sequence joins TRBV5-4 and TRBJ2-3, with D possibly being TRBD1 (5 bases). This CDR3 contains 14 residues. Trimming took 0 bases from V and 2 from J, leaving 7 bases between them. Germline lookup yields CDR1 SGHNT and CDR2 YYREEE (reference sequence). CDR3 in amino acids: CASSLGQTTDTQYF. DNA of the CDR3: TGTGCCAGCAGCTTGGGACAGACCACAGATACGCAGTATTTT.

This rearrangement joins TRBV5-5 to TRBJ1-1; 10 nucleotides align to TRBD1. Germline CDR1 and CDR2: SGHKS and YYEKEE (reference sequence). Unmatched junction bases numbered 8, after V lost 0 bases and J lost 6 bases. The CDR3 has 16 residues. The CDR3 loop reads CASSLGGQGYSAEAFF. The CDR3 DNA reads TGTGCCAGCAGCTTGGGGGGACAGGGGTATTCGGCTGAAGCTTTCTTT.

The J gene is TRBJ1-5, the V gene TRBV6-1; D gene unclear. CDR1 is MNHNS, CDR2 SASEGT, per germline. This CDR3 is built from 19 residues. V was trimmed by 5 bases and J by 0 bases, leaving 23 bases between them. CDR3 DNA sequence: TGTGCCAGCAGTTTCTCCTGGTACAGAAGTCCTGATAGCAATCAGCCCCAGCATTTT. Translated: CASSFSWYRSPDSNQPQHF.

This clonotype was observed a few times. DNA for the CDR3: TGCAGCGTTCCCGGGACAGGTAGCACAGATACGCAGTATTTT. Translation: CSVPGTGSTDTQYF. The chain recombines TRBV29-1 with TRBJ2-3; 8 bases map to TRBD1. The CDR3 has 14 residues. CDR1 SQVTM and CDR2 ANQGSEA come from the germline V gene. Trimming cost V 5 bases and J 0 bases; bases outside gene matches: 4.

This clonotype was picked up a small number of times. The chain carries TRBV6-5 and TRBJ2-7; 8 bases are shared with TRBD1. CDR3 length equals 16 residues. The V gene's germline CDR1 is MNHEY and CDR2 SVGAGI. The ends lost 6 bases at V and 2 bases at J; junction bases unmatched: 12. CDR3 sequence reads: CASSFMVGTGPYEQYF. As DNA, the CDR3 is TGTGCCAGCAGCTTCATGGTCGGGACAGGCCCCTACGAGCAGTACTTC.

This clonotype was detected a few times. V usage is TRBV11-2 and J usage is TRBJ1-1; tentative D call: TRBD1 (5 bases). The CDR3 runs 11 residues. V was shortened by 8 bases and J by 6 bases, with 10 bases between the two germline ends. Germline CDR1 SGHAT, CDR2 FQNNGV. The CDR3 region has the DNA TGTGCCAGCTCCGGGGCCGCTGAAGCTTTCTTT. Protein product: CASSGAAEAFF.

In its sample, this clonotype was seen a few times. The genes are TRBV28 and TRBJ1-6, with D hard to call. This CDR3 region has 15 residues. Germline CDR1 reads MDHEN; CDR2 reads SYDVKM. V lost 3 bases and J 4 bases, leaving 10 bases between the germline ends. For the CDR3, the DNA is TGTGCCAGCAGTTTCCTCCAGACATATAATTCACCCCTCCACTTT. Protein product: CASSFLQTYNSPLHF.

The J gene is TRBJ2-1, the V gene TRBV19; TRBD1 matches at 8 bases. The CDR3 contains 15 residues. The V gene end was trimmed by 2 bases and the J gene end by 7 bases; junction bases not matched to a gene: 7. CDR1 is LNHDA, CDR2 SQIVND, per germline (reference sequence). CDR3 nucleotide sequence: TGTGCCAGTAGTATAATGCAGGGGGCTACGAATGAGCAGTTCTTC. Amino acid sequence: CASSIMQGATNEQFF.